Listed below are T cell receptor beta chains from one sample, sequenced in a study of CD4+ T cells in melanoma. Repertoires were generated with immunoSEQ multiplex PCR, while TCRdb's copy carries only in-frame clones and drops some. The repertoire holds some 120,000 clones, with approximately 90% as singletons. Sequences were obtained from peripheral blood. The receptor set was obtained from a human donor with melanoma. The CDR3 runs from the conserved cysteine through the conserved F or W.

TRBV5-6,TRBJ2-3,CASSLVAGDSTDTQYF
TRBV5-1,TRBJ2-1,CASSTSGGIYNEQFF
TRBV5-1,TRBJ2-2,CASSLAASGGANTGELFF
TRBV28,TRBJ2-1,CASNSWGVGEQFF
TRBV6-1,TRBJ2-3,CASSEARLAGTTDTQYF
TRBV7-2,TRBJ2-7,CASSFQGGGVEQYF
TRBV6-5,TRBJ1-2,CASSRDRLYGYTF
TRBV28,TRBJ2-1,CASNQLAGETKQFF
TRBV18,TRBJ1-1,CASSPDRGRDSEAFF
TRBV13,TRBJ2-1,CASSTWGGGSSYNEQFF
TRBV30,TRBJ2-3,CAWSYGGGTDTQYF
TRBV7-9,TRBJ2-1,CAWQLAGGINEQFF
TRBV4-2,TRBJ1-6,CASSLGSSYNSPLHF
TRBV9,TRBJ1-2,CASSPRGDNYGYTF
TRBV29-1,TRBJ2-3,CSVAVGLAGDTQYF
TRBV5-4,TRBJ1-1,CASSLDGPVNTEAFF
TRBV11-2,TRBJ1-4,CASSLGQGYEKLFF
TRBV28,TRBJ2-7,CASRVGGRNYEQYF
TRBV9,TRBJ2-3,CASSRSSSGGTDTQYF
TRBV4-1,TRBJ1-1,CASRQQGVTEAFF
TRBV7-9,TRBJ2-1,CASSSLAGGPSEQFF
TRBV6-4,TRBJ1-1,CASIIRYAEAFF
TRBV7-2,TRBJ2-7,CASSLVYEQYF
TRBV6-1,TRBJ2-7,CASSEFHEQYF
TRBV13,TRBJ2-6,CASSLRTGAFSGANVLTF
TRBV30,TRBJ2-1,CAWSRNYNEQFF
TRBV6-9,TRBJ1-5,CASDQPQHF
TRBV21-1,TRBJ1-2,CASGGTGDIRYARGVGYTF
TRBV6-5,TRBJ2-7,CASSYSRNYEQYF
TRBV5-1,TRBJ2-7,CASSSAGQGVGYEQYF
TRBV9,TRBJ1-2,CASSVDRTSNYGYTF
TRBV5-4,TRBJ2-7,CASSYSNSYEQYF
TRBV7-2,TRBJ2-7,CASSPASGGAYEQYF
TRBV7-2,TRBJ2-3,CASSLFYRLTDTQYF
TRBV7-8,TRBJ1-2,CASSPPGGPPSEGYTF
TRBV6-1,TRBJ1-2,CASRETGEDGYTF
TRBV7-9,TRBJ1-2,CASSLGREANYGYTF
TRBV4-3,TRBJ2-6,CASGSEANVLTF
TRBV16,TRBJ2-2,CASSQSLQNTGELFF
TRBV28,TRBJ2-2,CASSFRPTNTGELFF
TRBV30,TRBJ2-7,CAWSESSSEQYF
TRBV6-6,TRBJ2-7,CASSTPSGGGEQYF
TRBV30,TRBJ2-1,CAWTGGAYNEQFF
TRBV5-1,TRBJ1-1,CASSTWTGKNTEAFF
TRBV19,TRBJ2-2,CASSIPFSSGARIYTGELFF
TRBV10-2,TRBJ2-7,CASSEGSIPPYEQYF